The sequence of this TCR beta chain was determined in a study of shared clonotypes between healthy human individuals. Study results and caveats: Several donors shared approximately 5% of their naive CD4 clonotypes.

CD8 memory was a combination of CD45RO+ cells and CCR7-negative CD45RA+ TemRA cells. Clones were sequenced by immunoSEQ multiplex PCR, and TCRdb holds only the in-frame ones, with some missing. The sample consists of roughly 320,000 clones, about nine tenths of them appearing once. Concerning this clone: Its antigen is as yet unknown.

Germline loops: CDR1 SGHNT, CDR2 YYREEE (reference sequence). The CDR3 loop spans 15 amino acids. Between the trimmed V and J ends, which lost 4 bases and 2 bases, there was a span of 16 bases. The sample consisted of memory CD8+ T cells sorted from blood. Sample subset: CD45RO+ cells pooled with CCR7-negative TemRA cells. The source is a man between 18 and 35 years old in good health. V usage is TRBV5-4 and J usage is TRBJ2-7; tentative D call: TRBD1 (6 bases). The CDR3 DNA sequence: TGTGCCAGCAGCCCCCCAGGGGCCGTCCCCTACGAGCAGTACTTC. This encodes CASSPPGAVPYEQYF.